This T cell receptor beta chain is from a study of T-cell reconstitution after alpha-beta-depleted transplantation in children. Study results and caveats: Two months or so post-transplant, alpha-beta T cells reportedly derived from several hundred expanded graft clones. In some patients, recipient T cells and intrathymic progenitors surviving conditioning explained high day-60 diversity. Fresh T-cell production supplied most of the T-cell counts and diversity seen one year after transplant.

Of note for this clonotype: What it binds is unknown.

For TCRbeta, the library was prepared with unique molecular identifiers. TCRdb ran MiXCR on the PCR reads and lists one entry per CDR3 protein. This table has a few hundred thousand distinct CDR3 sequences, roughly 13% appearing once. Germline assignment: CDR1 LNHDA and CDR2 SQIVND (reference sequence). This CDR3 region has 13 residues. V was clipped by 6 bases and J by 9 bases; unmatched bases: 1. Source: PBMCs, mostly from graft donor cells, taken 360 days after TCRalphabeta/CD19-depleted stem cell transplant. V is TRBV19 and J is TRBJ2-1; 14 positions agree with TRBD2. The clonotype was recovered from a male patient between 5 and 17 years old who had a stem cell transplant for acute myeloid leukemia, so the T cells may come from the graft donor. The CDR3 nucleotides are TGTGCCAGTAGGGGACTAGCGGGAGTTGAGCAGTTCTTC. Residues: CASRGLAGVEQFF. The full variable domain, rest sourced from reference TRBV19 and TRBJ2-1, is DGGITQSPKYLFRKEGQNVTLSCEQNLNHDAMYWYRQDPGQGLRLIYYSQIVNDFQKGDIAEGYSVSREKKESFPLTVTSAQKNPTAFYLCASRGLAGVEQFFGPGTRLTVL.